The rows below give T cell receptor beta chains drawn from one sample of a study of blood T cell repertoires in COVID-19. Clones were read by immunoSEQ multiplex PCR, and TCRdb kept only the in-frame ones, dropping some. Of about 100,000 clones in the sample, approximately 84% are singletons; the top ten hold 3.5% to 5%. The sequenced sample consisted of peripheral blood. These receptors were obtained from a human donor in a cohort sampled during active COVID-19. CDR3s include the opening cysteine and the closing phenylalanine or tryptophan. D genes are given only for firm matches. Size tells how often a clone was seen (once, few, many) or the class of an expanded clone, and some rows leave it out.

j_call v_call d_call clone_size cdr3_nt cdr3_aa
TRBJ1-1 TRBV5-1 - - TGCGCCAGCAGCAGGCAGGCGAACACTGAAGCTTTCTTT CASSRQANTEAFF
TRBJ1-6 TRBV25-1 TRBD1 - TGTGCCAGCAGTGGACCCCTCGGGACAGCCCGTAATTCACCCCTCCACTTT CASSGPLGTARNSPLHF
TRBJ1-2 TRBV16 - few TGTGCCAGCAGCCAATACCTGGATGGGGCCGGTGGCTACACCTTC CASSQYLDGAGGYTF
TRBJ2-7 TRBV7-2 TRBD2 - TGTGCCAGCAGCTTAACTAGCGGGGGGGCCTACGAGCAGTACTTC CASSLTSGGAYEQYF
TRBJ2-3 TRBV5-5 - - TGTGCCAGCAGCCCACGCGCGGGGAGCACAGATACGCAGTATTTT CASSPRAGSTDTQYF
TRBJ1-5 TRBV19 - - TGTGCCAGTAGTTCGGCCAGACAGGTCAATAGCAATCAGCCCCAGCATTTT CASSSARQVNSNQPQHF
TRBJ2-3 TRBV29-1 TRBD2 - TGCAGCGTTGAGACTAGCGGGGGAGGGGCAGATACGCAGTATTTT CSVETSGGGADTQYF
TRBJ2-3 TRBV6-2/TRBV6-3 - - TGTGCCAGCAGTGACAACAGGATTCGGGTAGATACGCAGTATTTT CASSDNRIRVDTQYF
TRBJ2-3 TRBV9 TRBD1 once TGTGCCAGCAGCGTAGAAGGGATAGGCAGGGGGATCAACACAGATACGCAGTATTTT CASSVEGIGRGINTDTQYF
TRBJ2-4 TRBV2 - - TGTGCCAGCAGTTTGACAGGACTTGCCAAAAACATTCAGTACTTC CASSLTGLAKNIQYF
TRBJ2-2 TRBV6-2/TRBV6-3 TRBD1 - TGTGCCAGCAGTAGGACAGGGGACACCGGGGAGCTGTTTTTT CASSRTGDTGELFF
TRBJ2-3 TRBV5-4 - - TGTGCCAGCAGCGGACCGAGGGCGGGGGCCAGCACAGATACGCAGTATTTT CASSGPRAGASTDTQYF
TRBJ2-5 TRBV7-2 TRBD2 - TGTGCCAGCAGCTTAGGTGGGCGGGGGGAAGAGACCCAGTACTTC CASSLGGRGEETQYF
TRBJ2-7 TRBV27 - - TGTGCCAGCAGTTTATTTCGGACTATGGTGCAGTACTTC CASSLFRTMVQYF
TRBJ2-1 TRBV7-3 - - TGTGCCAGCAGCTTAACTCCGGAGGGGGAGCAGTTCTTC CASSLTPEGEQFF
TRBJ1-5 TRBV19 TRBD1 - TGTGCCAGTAGCCCGAGGGGGCCGGTCAATCAGCCCCAGCATTTT CASSPRGPVNQPQHF
TRBJ1-5 TRBV5-5 - - TGTGCCAGCAGCTTCAGGCAGGGTTCAATTGGAAATAGCAATCAGCCCCAGCATTTT CASSFRQGSIGNSNQPQHF
TRBJ2-7 TRBV3-1/TRBV3-2 - - TGTGCCAGCAGCTTACGGGACACTTCCTACGAGCAGTACTTC CASSLRDTSYEQYF
TRBJ1-3 TRBV27 - - TGTGCCAGCAGGCTTTGGGGAGGTGGAAACACCATATATTTT CASRLWGGGNTIYF
TRBJ2-7 TRBV19 TRBD1 - TGTGCCAGTAGTATCAACAGGGGGCCCCCCTACGAGCAGTACTTC CASSINRGPPYEQYF
TRBJ1-1 TRBV7-3 TRBD1 - TGTGCCAGCAGCTTAACGGGGACAGCTAGTGAAGCTTTCTTT CASSLTGTASEAFF
TRBJ2-7 TRBV4-1 - few TGCGCCAGCAGCCAAGTGGGCGGGGCGGGATACGAGCAGTACTTC CASSQVGGAGYEQYF
TRBJ1-5 TRBV27 TRBD1 once TGTGCCAGCAGTTCATGGGACAGGAGCAATCAGCCCCAGCATTTT CASSSWDRSNQPQHF
TRBJ1-2 TRBV28 TRBD1 - TGTGCCAGCAGTTTCAGGGGGTTCAGTGGGGACTATGGCTACACCTTC CASSFRGFSGDYGYTF
TRBJ2-7 TRBV19 - - TGTGCCAGTGCAGACCGGCAGGGTTACGAGCAGTACTTC CASADRQGYEQYF
TRBJ1-3 TRBV11-2 - - TGTGCCAGCAACAACAGGGTTCTCGGAAACACCATATATTTT CASNNRVLGNTIYF
TRBJ2-5 TRBV7-9 - once TGTGCCAGCAGCTTAATAGCGGAGACCCAGTACTTC CASSLIAETQYF
TRBJ2-3 TRBV9 TRBD2 - TGTGCCAGCAGCGTAGCGGGGGGGCCTAGGGGTGAAGGAACGCAGTATTTT CASSVAGGPRGEGTQYF
TRBJ1-2 TRBV18 TRBD1 - TGTGCCAGCTCACCACTAGGGACAGGGGGTGGCTACACCTTC CASSPLGTGGGYTF
TRBJ1-1 TRBV18 - - TGTGCCAGCTCACCAGGCCTTACTGAAGCTTTCTTT CASSPGLTEAFF
TRBJ1-3 TRBV4-2 - - TGTGCCAGCAGCCAAGAAGTTGGCAGGGCGAACTCTGGAAACACCATATATTTT CASSQEVGRANSGNTIYF
TRBJ1-1 TRBV2 - once TGTGCCAGCAGCTCGGGCAGGGGCATAACTGAAGCTTTCTTT CASSSGRGITEAFF
TRBJ1-2 TRBV28 - - TGTGCCAGCAGTGGGCTAAACTATGGCTACACCTTC CASSGLNYGYTF
TRBJ1-1 TRBV5-1 TRBD1 - TGCGCCAGCAGCTTGGCCGGGGCAGGGGGGACAGCTTTCTTT CASSLAGAGGTAFF
TRBJ2-5 TRBV3-1/TRBV3-2 TRBD2 once TGTGCCAGCAGCCAAGCCGGGACTAGCGGTTGGGAGACCCAGTACTTC CASSQAGTSGWETQYF
TRBJ2-5 TRBV11-3 TRBD2 few TGTGCCAGCAGCTTAGGGACTAGCGGGGGCCTCATGAAGACCCAGTACTTC CASSLGTSGGLMKTQYF
TRBJ2-1 TRBV9 - - TGTGCCAGCAGCGTAACCGGAGGAACGCCGGCCGAGCAGTTCTTC CASSVTGGTPAEQFF
TRBJ1-2 TRBV10-1 - - TGCGCCAGCAGCGCGGGGGGGGAACCTTATGGCTACACCTTC CASSAGGEPYGYTF
TRBJ1-2 TRBV2 TRBD1 - TGTGCCAGCAGTGGACAGGGCTATGGCTACACCTTC CASSGQGYGYTF
TRBJ2-5 TRBV14 - - TGTGCCAGCAGCCGTCAATTTAGAGAGACCCAGTACTTC CASSRQFRETQYF
TRBJ2-2 TRBV11-3 TRBD1 few TGTGCCAGCAGCCCTGACAGGGGTCTCACCGGGGAGCTGTTTTTT CASSPDRGLTGELFF
TRBJ1-2 TRBV7-2 TRBD1 - TGTGCCAGCAGCTTACAAACAGGGGCCTATGGCTACACCTTC CASSLQTGAYGYTF
TRBJ2-3 TRBV2 TRBD2 - TGTGCCAGCAGGGGGGGGTTGGCGGCGGGTGCAGATACGCAGTATTTT CASRGGLAAGADTQYF
TRBJ1-1 TRBV18 TRBD1 - TGTGCCAGCTCATTCGGACAGGGGGCACGGAACACTGAAGCTTTCTTT CASSFGQGARNTEAFF
TRBJ2-3 TRBV12-3/TRBV12-4 - - TGTGCCAGCAGTACTAGCACAGATACGCAGTATTTT CASSTSTDTQYF
TRBJ1-5 TRBV10-3 - few TGTGCCTCTTCTCCAGGGGCGGGTCAGCCCCAGCATTTT CASSPGAGQPQHF
TRBJ1-2 TRBV6-2/TRBV6-3 - - TGTGCCAGCAGTTCCCCAGGGAATGTTGGCTACACCTTC CASSSPGNVGYTF
TRBJ1-2 TRBV3-1/TRBV3-2 - - TGTGCCAGCAGCCAAGATTTAGATTACTATGGCTACACCTTC CASSQDLDYYGYTF
TRBJ2-3 TRBV12-3/TRBV12-4 TRBD2 - TGTGCCAGCAGTTTGAATAGCGGGGGAACGCAGTATTTT CASSLNSGGTQYF
TRBJ1-2 TRBV20-1 - - TGCAGTGCTAGTAATGCAGGCCCCGGGGATGGCTACACCTTC CSASNAGPGDGYTF
TRBJ1-4 TRBV2 - once TGTGCCAGCAATTGGGGCACGGATGAAAAACTGTTTTTT CASNWGTDEKLFF